This passage covers 19 T cell receptor beta chains from one sample sequenced in a study of T cells in Graves' hyperthyroidism and ophthalmopathy. RNA transcripts provided the source from which TCR beta CDR3 regions were amplified. First-round RT-PCR of the TCR CDR3 relied on the HTBI primer set. TCRdb re-analysed the multiplex PCR reads in MiXCR, keeping a single row per CDR3 protein. The repertoire has over 550,000 distinct CDR3 sequences, over 15% of them found once; the top ten carry 15% to 20%. The specimen was blood. The receptors derive from a woman between 18 and 29 years old with Graves' hyperthyroidism.

There are a few counts of this clonotype. The V call is TRBV18, the J call TRBJ2-2, with D unresolved. The CDR3 totals 14 residues. Per germline, CDR1 KGHSH and CDR2 LQKENI. V lost 5 bases and J 4 bases, leaving 11 bases between the germline ends. In DNA form, the CDR3 reads TGTGCCAGCTCATCCGACGGATCCACCGGGGAGCTGTTTTTT. It is translated as CASSSDGSTGELFF. Variable domain in full (rest from reference TRBV18 and TRBJ2-2): NAGVMQNPRHLVRRRGQEARLRCSPMKGHSHVYWYRQLPEEGLKFMVYLQKENIIDESGMPKERFSAEFPKEGPSILRIQQVVRGDSAAYFCASSSDGSTGELFFGEGSRLTVL.

The table lists this clonotype with many counts. The chain joins TRBV12-3 or TRBV12-4 to TRBJ2-3; 11 nucleotides match TRBD2. Germline trimming cut 0 bases from V and 5 bases from J; bases unmatched to any gene: 4. There are 16 residues in the CDR3. The CDR3 loop reads CASSLAPSGGRDTQYF. CDR3 nucleotides: TGTGCCAGCAGTTTAGCCCCTAGCGGGGGGAGAGATACGCAGTATTTT.

The V call is TRBV10-3, the J call TRBJ2-7, with 7 positions matching TRBD1. The CDR3 covers 14 residues. With 6 bases clipped from V and 3 bases from J, the junction kept 8 bases outside the gene matches. Germline values: CDR1 ENHRY, CDR2 SYGVKD. DNA of the CDR3: TGTGCCATCAGGCCTGACAGGGACCGCTACGAGCAGTACTTC. Translating it yields CAIRPDRDRYEQYF.

This clonotype was counted many times. The genes are TRBV2 and TRBJ1-2, with D possibly matching TRBD1 (5 bases). The CDR3 is 14 amino acids. Germline lookup yields CDR1 SNHLY and CDR2 FYNNEI. The V and J ends lost 2 bases and 8 bases respectively, with 15 bases between them. The CDR3 reads CASSESGRIGGYTF. The DNA for the CDR3 is TGTGCCAGCAGTGAATCAGGGAGAATCGGCGGCTACACCTTC.

This clonotype was seen more than once but under ten times. The chain combines TRBV10-3 with TRBJ2-1; 8 bases map to TRBD2. V shed 11 bases and J 7 bases; nucleotides not matched to a gene: 13. This CDR3 has 14 amino acids. Germline V gene sequence: CDR1 ENHRY, CDR2 SYGVKD. In DNA, the CDR3 is TGTGCCGCCCGGACTTCGGCGGGAGGTAATGAGCAGTTCTTC. Amino acid sequence: CAARTSAGGNEQFF.

The CDR3: CASSLDGRSGYTF. CDR3 nucleotide sequence: TGTGCCAGCAGCTTAGACGGGAGAAGTGGCTACACCTTC. The rearrangement joins TRBV7-9 to TRBJ1-2; D ambiguous. This CDR3 has 13 amino acids. Germline loops: CDR1 SEHNR, CDR2 FQNEAQ (reference sequence). The V end lost 1 base, the J end lost 7 bases, and 10 bases lay between the germline ends.

The CDR3 region is CSARVRGYSNQPQHF. The CDR3 DNA reads as TGCAGTGCTAGGGTTCGAGGATATAGCAATCAGCCCCAGCATTTT. V gene TRBV20-1 combines with J gene TRBJ1-5; no clear D. The CDR3 loop spans 15 amino acids. V gave up 3 bases and J gave up 0 bases, with 12 bases separating them. Germline CDR1 and CDR2: DFQATT and SNEGSKA (reference sequence).

The chain employs TRBV20-1 and TRBJ1-1; no definite D call. Germline values: CDR1 DFQATT, CDR2 SNEGSKA (reference sequence). The CDR3 runs 14 residues. V was clipped by 0 bases and J by 1 base, with 9 bases between them. CDR3 in amino acids: CSARDYGGNTEAFF. Written as DNA, the CDR3 is TGCAGTGCTAGAGATTATGGCGGGAACACTGAAGCTTTCTTT.

At least ten counts were recorded for this clonotype. V usage is TRBV27 and J usage is TRBJ1-5; 7 bases align to TRBD1. V was pared by 5 bases and J by 5 bases, with 9 bases of the junction left unmatched. CDR3 size: 15 residues. Germline V gives CDR1 MNHEY, CDR2 SMNVEV (reference sequence). Written as DNA, the CDR3 is TGTGCCAGCAGTCTCCACCCCCAGGGGGATCAGCCCCAGCATTTT. As protein: CASSLHPQGDQPQHF.

In this sample, this clonotype turned up many times. The chain links TRBV28 to TRBJ2-5; TRBD2 aligns across 10 bases. The V gene's germline CDR1 is MDHEN and CDR2 SYDVKM. Trimming took 6 bases from V and 3 from J; bases not matched to a gene: 4. The CDR3 contains 14 residues. The CDR3 is CASSSLAGEETQYF. CDR3 DNA: TGTGCCAGCAGCTCTCTAGCGGGAGAAGAGACCCAGTACTTC.

This chain links TRBV20-1 with TRBJ2-2; D is ambiguous. Germline V gives CDR1 DFQATT, CDR2 SNEGSKA (reference sequence). Trimming took off 0 bases at V and 6 bases at J, with 20 bases between the two ends. The CDR3 sequence is 17 residues long. CDR3 DNA sequence: TGCAGTGCTAGAGATCTCTCTGGACCTCCCCAGGCCGGGGAGCTGTTTTTT. Residues: CSARDLSGPPQAGELFF.

In this sample, this clonotype turned up many times. The chain couples TRBV18 to TRBJ1-6; TRBD1 matches at 7 bases. CDR1 is KGHSH, CDR2 LQKENI, per germline. The CDR3 runs 13 residues. The V and J ends lost 4 bases and 8 bases, in that order; junction bases with no gene match: 2. The chain's CDR3 is CASSQTGDSPLHF. CDR3 bases: TGTGCCAGCTCACAAACAGGGGATTCACCCCTCCACTTT.

This clonotype came up many times. The V and J genes are TRBV7-9 and TRBJ1-5; 12 bases match TRBD1. The length of the CDR3 is 18 residues. The V and J ends lost 1 base and 1 base, in that order; junction bases with no gene match: 5. CDR1 SEHNR and CDR2 FQNEAQ come from the germline V gene (reference sequence). As DNA, the CDR3 is TGTGCCAGCAGCTTAGAAGGGACAGGGGGCAAGAGCAATCAGCCCCAGCATTTT. Its translation is CASSLEGTGGKSNQPQHF. The entire variable domain, with the rest obtained from reference TRBV7-9 and TRBJ1-5, is as follows: DTGVSQNPRHKITKRGQNVTFRCDPISEHNRLYWYRQTLGQGPEFLTYFQNEAQLEKSRLLSDRFSAERPKGSFSTLEIQRTEQGDSAMYLCASSLEGTGGKSNQPQHFGDGTRLSIL.

This clonotype has a handful of counts. The V gene is TRBV6-1, the J gene TRBJ1-4; 11 bases line up with TRBD1. Looked up from germline, CDR1 is MNHNS and CDR2 is SASEGT. CDR3 length: 16 amino acids. The ends lost 6 bases at V and 8 bases at J; junction bases unmatched: 11. The CDR3 nucleotides are TGTGCCAGCAGCTCGGAGTCTTGGACAGGGGGCGAAAAACTGTTTTTT. Translation gives CASSSESWTGGEKLFF.

As regards this clonotype: An end of the junction differs from the germline gene, which may be a read error. V is TRBV7-9 and J is TRBJ2-1; D is possibly TRBD1 (6 bases). Germline assignment: CDR1 SEHNR and CDR2 FQNEAQ (reference sequence). The CDR3 loop spans 13 amino acids. CDR3 sequence reads: CTSSGPGAEAQFF. CDR3 nucleotides: TGTACCAGCAGCGGCCCAGGGGCGGAGGCGCAGTTCTTC.

The gene calls are TRBV20-1 and TRBJ2-3; D gene ambiguous. There are 12 residues in the CDR3. Germline CDR1 and CDR2: DFQATT and SNEGSKA (reference sequence). V dropped 3 bases and J dropped 10 bases, with 14 bases sitting between them. CDR3 nucleotides: TGCAGTGCTAGGGTAGACACTCCGGCGCAGTATTTT. Translation: CSARVDTPAQYF.

The chain couples TRBV5-1 to TRBJ2-3, with 10 bases aligning to TRBD1. Germline CDR1 is SGHRS and CDR2 is YFSETQ. V trimming: 3 bases; J trimming: 2 bases; junction bases outside the gene matches: 6. The CDR3 totals 16 residues. As DNA, the CDR3 is TGCGCCAGCAGCTCGCGGACAGGGGGACTCACAGATACGCAGTATTTT. This translates into CASSSRTGGLTDTQYF.

In this sample, this clonotype turned up a few times. The CDR3 loop reads CASGETFYTGELFF. The CDR3 bases are TGTGCCAGTGGGGAGACATTTTACACCGGGGAGCTGTTTTTT. The rearrangement joins TRBV19 to TRBJ2-2; D might be TRBD2 (5 bases). The CDR3 is 14 amino acids. Germline CDR1 is LNHDA and CDR2 is SQIVND (reference sequence). V was shortened by 8 bases and J by 3 bases, with 13 bases between the two germline ends.

This clonotype came up many times. The chain couples TRBV3-1 to TRBJ2-7; D remains unclear. This CDR3 is built from 14 residues. The V gene's germline CDR1 is LGHDT and CDR2 YNNKEL (reference sequence). Between the trimmed V and J ends, which lost 0 bases and 3 bases, there was a span of 9 bases. CDR3 sequence: CASSQDSSYYEQYF. For the CDR3, the DNA is TGTGCCAGCAGCCAAGACTCGTCTTACTACGAGCAGTACTTC.